The 25 T cell receptor beta chains below come from one sample, sequenced in a study of T cell clonality in common variable immunodeficiency. Their antigens remain unidentified. Sequencing used immunoSEQ multiplex PCR; TCRdb keeps in-frame clones, though not all of them. Sampling found 26,000 or so clones, none seen once. Study-wide results and caveats: Reportedly, TCR beta sequences from common variable immunodeficiency showed fewer deletions and N-nucleotide insertions.

Sequencing was done on a sample of peripheral blood mononuclear cells. The receptors here all came from a human donor with common variable immunodeficiency.

This clone has a count of ten or more. The read ends 3 residues early relative to the CDR3; the germline J gene fills the gap. In the same sample, other DNA sequences code for this CDR3. The chain has TRBV2 and TRBJ2-7; 8 bases line up with TRBD2. The trim removed 8 bases at V and 4 bases at J, leaving 13 bases unmatched. Per the germline V gene, CDR1 is SNHLY and CDR2 is FYNNEI. The CDR3 length is 15 residues. The CDR3 sequence: CASLLSSGVVYEQYF. The CDR3 bases that were read are TGTGCCAGCCTGTTGAGTAGCGGGGTTGTATACGAG. The full variable domain, rest sourced from reference TRBV2 and TRBJ2-7, is EPEVTQTPSHQVTQMGQEVILRCVPISNHLYFYWYRQILGQKVEFLVSFYNNEISEKSEIFDDQFSVERPDGSNFTLKIRSTKLEDSAMYFCASLLSSGVVYEQYFGPGTRLTVT.

This clone qualifies as medium-sized. The read ends 3 residues early relative to the CDR3; the germline J gene fills the gap. The genes are TRBV19 and TRBJ1-1; a possible D gene is TRBD1 (5 bases). CDR3 length: 11 residues. Looked up from germline, CDR1 is LNHDA and CDR2 is SQIVND (reference sequence). CDR3 loop: CATTLGREAFF. CDR3 DNA (partial): TGTGCCACCACATTGGGGCGAGAA.

A remark on this clone: The read terminates 3 residues ahead of where the CDR3 ends, so the germline J gene completes it. This chain links TRBV7-9 with TRBJ2-7; TRBD2 might be the D (7 bases). This CDR3 is 15 amino acids long. V gave up 7 bases and J gave up 5 bases, with 21 bases separating them. Germline loops: CDR1 SEHNR, CDR2 FQNEAQ (reference sequence). The CDR3 bases that were read are TGTGCCAGCACCCCGGCGGGGGCGCCAACGGACGAG. Its translation is CASTPAGAPTDE. The CDR3 in its entirety is CASTPAGAPTDEQYF.

This clone was seen many times. Read data end 3 residues before the CDR3 end; the end is taken from the germline J gene. The V call is TRBV7-9, the J call TRBJ1-4; a weak D match, TRBD1 (6 bases). CDR1 and CDR2 (germline): SEHNR, FQNEAQ (reference sequence). Deletions cut 5 bases from V and 4 bases from J, with 14 bases between. The CDR3 totals 15 residues. The CDR3 sequence: CASSLGQTGNEKLFF. The covered CDR3 bases are TGTGCCAGCAGCCTCGGACAGACTGGTAATGAAAAA.

As concerns this clone: The read halts 3 residues ahead of the CDR3 end, with the missing end drawn from the germline J gene. This sample includes further DNA sequences coding for the same CDR3. The V gene is TRBV30, the J gene TRBJ2-7, with TRBD1 as a possible D gene (5 bases). V lost 4 bases, J lost 4 bases, and 20 bases lay in between. The length of the CDR3 is 15 residues. Germline CDR1 is GTSNPN and CDR2 is SVGIG (reference sequence). CDR3 amino acids: CAWNTHSRDRYEQYF. The CDR3 bases that were read are TGTGCCTGGAATACCCATTCCAGGGATCGGTACGAG.

This clone has more than one count but fewer than ten. Coverage ceases 3 residues before the CDR3 finishes, and the germline J gene fills in the end. V is TRBV7-2 and J is TRBJ1-1; D perhaps matches TRBD1 (6 bases). The germline V gene encodes CDR1 SGHTA and CDR2 FQGNSA. This CDR3 has 14 residues. Trimming left V 3 bases short and J 1 base short, with 9 bases between. CDR3 sequence reads: CASSFWTENTEAFF. The sequenced CDR3 bases are TGTGCCAGCAGCTTCTGGACAGAGAACACTGAA.

This clone was seen many times. The read ends 3 residues shy of where the CDR3 ends; the end is completed using the germline J gene. The chain recombines TRBV20-1 with TRBJ1-2, with TRBD1 as a possible D gene (6 bases). The CDR3 loop spans 14 amino acids. The V end was cut by 1 base, the J end by 0 bases, with 9 bases between. In germline, CDR1 is DFQATT, CDR2 SNEGSKA (reference sequence). The sequenced part of the CDR3 DNA is TGCAGTGCTAGAGGGGACACTACTAACTATGGC. Translated: CSARGDTTNYG. The whole CDR3 reads CSARGDTTNYGYTF.

In this sample, this clone turned up many times. Read data end 3 residues before the CDR3 end; the end is taken from the germline J gene. The chain combines TRBV13 with TRBJ1-6, with a possible D match to TRBD1 (5 bases). CDR3 length: 15 amino acids. Germline V CDR1 and CDR2: PRHDT, FYEKMQ (reference sequence). V lost 5 bases, J lost 9 bases, and 17 bases lay in between. Here the CDR3 reads CASSTRQNRASPLHF. The DNA read from the CDR3 is TGTGCCAGCAGCACCCGACAGAACCGGGCTTCACCC.

The CDR3 sequence: CASSLGAGISADTQYF. The CDR3 bases that were read are TGCGCCAGCAGCTTAGGGGCGGGGATTAGCGCAGATACG. The rearrangement uses TRBV5-1 and TRBJ2-3, with D tentatively TRBD2 (6 bases). The CDR3 goes on 3 residues after the read ends, and that part is filled in from the germline J gene. This CDR3 has 16 residues. Looked up from germline, CDR1 is SGHRS and CDR2 is YFSETQ. Deletions cut 2 bases from V and 4 bases from J, with 17 bases between.

This clone was seen repeatedly, ten times or more. The read stops 3 residues short of the end of the CDR3; the missing end is completed from the germline J gene. This rearrangement joins TRBV18 to TRBJ1-3, with D perhaps matching TRBD1 (6 bases). The germline V and J ends were trimmed by 2 bases and 4 bases, with 9 bases remaining between them. Germline V CDR1 and CDR2: KGHSH, LQKENI. CDR3 length: 14 residues. CDR3 sequence: CASSPRQEGNTIYF. The covered CDR3 bases are TGTGCCAGCTCACCAAGACAGGAGGGAAACACC.

This clone was picked up a small number of times. The CDR3 extends 3 residues past the end of the read, so its final part is completed from the germline J gene. The chain links TRBV5-1 to TRBJ2-7, with a possible D match to TRBD1 (6 bases). Trimming took off 4 bases at V and 2 bases at J, with 13 bases between the two ends. The CDR3 consists of 14 residues. Germline loops: CDR1 SGHRS, CDR2 YFSETQ. The part of the CDR3 DNA that was read is TGCGCCAGCAGCCCCGGGACAAGAACCTACGAG. This gives the protein CASSPGTRTYE. The CDR3 as a whole reads CASSPGTRTYEQYF. The full variable domain, completed using reference TRBV5-1 and TRBJ2-7, is KAGVTQTPRYLIKTRGQQVTLSCSPISGHRSVSWYQQTPGQGLQFLFEYFSETQRNKGNFPGRFSGRQFSNSRSEMNVSTLELGDSALYLCASSPGTRTYEQYFGPGTRLTVT.

Ten or more counts support this clone. The read ends 3 residues early relative to the CDR3; the germline J gene fills the gap. The chain recombines TRBV20-1 with TRBJ2-3; D is possibly TRBD1 or TRBD2 (5 bases each). Trimming pared 5 bases from V and 1 base from J, leaving 10 bases between. Germline V lookup: CDR1 DFQATT, CDR2 SNEGSKA (reference sequence). The CDR3 is 13 residues long. This CDR3 reads CSALRGGTDTQYF. The covered CDR3 bases are TGCAGTGCTCTGCGAGGGGGCACAGATACG.

This clone was recorded many times. The CDR3 goes on 3 residues after the read ends, and that part is filled in from the germline J gene. The V and J genes are TRBV30 and TRBJ1-2, with a weak D call TRBD1 (6 bases). Trimming stripped 8 bases from V and 4 bases from J, with 14 bases between. The V gene's germline CDR1 is GTSNPN and CDR2 SVGIG (reference sequence). The CDR3 runs 12 residues. CDR3 amino acids: CASQQGGYGYTF. The CDR3 DNA, read in part, is TGTGCCAGCCAACAGGGAGGCTATGGC.

Comments on this clone: The observed sequence ends 3 residues before the CDR3 terminus, with the missing tail filled in from the germline J gene. Distinct nucleotide sequences in the sample also encode this CDR3. This chain links TRBV18 with TRBJ1-4; D unresolved. V shed 6 bases and J shed 8 bases, with 13 bases lying between them. CDR1 and CDR2 from the germline V gene are KGHSH and LQKENI. The CDR3 is 13 residues long. The part of the CDR3 DNA that was read is TGTGCCAGCTCCCCAAACTACGGGGAAAAA. Its protein is CASSPNYGEK. In full, the CDR3 is CASSPNYGEKLFF.

The sample holds many counts of this clone. The read gets to within 3 residues of the CDR3 end, and the germline J gene fills in the rest. The chain joins TRBV7-9 to TRBJ2-3; D unresolved. Per germline, CDR1 SEHNR and CDR2 FQNEAQ (reference sequence). The CDR3 covers 14 residues. The ends were cut back, 2 bases at V and 0 bases at J, with 6 bases in the middle. The CDR3 spells CASSLSQSTDTQYF. The CDR3 bases that were read are TGTGCCAGCAGCTTATCTCAGAGCACAGATACG. Using reference TRBV7-9 and TRBJ2-3 for the parts outside the CDR3, the full variable domain is DTGVSQNPRHKITKRGQNVTFRCDPISEHNRLYWYRQTLGQGPEFLTYFQNEAQLEKSRLLSDRFSAERPKGSFSTLEIQRTEQGDSAMYLCASSLSQSTDTQYFGPGTRLTVL.

As concerns this clone: The CDR3 end lies 3 residues beyond the end of the read and is filled in from the germline J gene. The V gene is TRBV6-2 or TRBV6-3, the J gene TRBJ2-1; 8 bases fit TRBD1. The CDR3 is 17 residues long. Looked up from germline, CDR1 is MNHEY and CDR2 is SVGEGT. The V segment lost 3 bases and the J segment 5 bases; nucleotides outside the gene matches: 12. The CDR3 DNA, read in part, is TGTGCCAGCAGTTATGGCCTCGGGACAGGTTTCAACAATGAG. Amino acids: CASSYGLGTGFNNE. The complete CDR3 sequence is CASSYGLGTGFNNEQFF.

This clone was seen ten or more times. From the germline J gene comes the end of the CDR3, since the read stops 3 residues before it. The chain carries TRBV5-1 and TRBJ2-3; D uncertain. The CDR3 is 15 residues long. The germline V and J ends were trimmed by 2 bases and 0 bases, with 10 bases remaining between them. Germline CDR1 reads SGHRS; CDR2 reads YFSETQ. Partial CDR3 DNA: TGCGCCAGCAGCTTAATCCCTCGGAGCACAGATACG. Protein: CASSLIPRSTDT. The CDR3, in full, reads CASSLIPRSTDTQYF.

This clone was picked up many times. The DNA ends 3 residues before the CDR3 does, and the rest of the CDR3 is filled in from the germline J gene. The chain links TRBV5-4 to TRBJ2-7, with 12 bases lining up with TRBD2. V lost 0 bases and J lost 6; bases outside the gene matches: 7. CDR1 and CDR2 (germline): SGHNT, YYREEE (reference sequence). CDR3 length equals 16 residues. The CDR3 sequence: CASSLVGGLAGGEQYF. The CDR3 bases that were read are TGTGCCAGCAGCTTGGTGGGGGGACTAGCGGGCGGCGAG. Combining the CDR3 with reference TRBV5-4 and TRBJ2-7 gives the whole variable domain ETGVTQSPTHLIKTRGQQVTLRCSSQSGHNTVSWYQQALGQGPQFIFQYYREEENGRGNFPPRFSGLQFPNYSSELNVNALELDDSALYLCASSLVGGLAGGEQYFGPGTRLTVT.

This clone was recorded a few times. Partial CDR3 DNA: TGTGCCAGCAGCTTCCTAGAGGGGGGGACTCTGGGGGCCAACGTC. Translated, it gives CASSFLEGGTLGANV. The full-length CDR3 reads as CASSFLEGGTLGANVLTF. The chain carries TRBV7-6 and TRBJ2-6; weak D call: TRBD2 (7 bases). The read ends 3 residues before the CDR3 terminus; that terminus is restored from the germline J gene. V dropped 3 bases and J dropped 4 bases, with 19 bases sitting between them. This CDR3 region has 18 residues. CDR1 and CDR2 (germline): SGHVS, FNYEAQ.

Turning to this clone: The CDR3 extends 3 residues past the end of the read, so its final part is completed from the germline J gene. The chain links TRBV5-1 to TRBJ2-7, with TRBD1 identical over 9 bases. This CDR3 has 14 residues. The V and J ends lost 0 bases and 6 bases, in that order; junction bases with no gene match: 4. Germline loops: CDR1 SGHRS, CDR2 YFSETQ. Incomplete CDR3 DNA: TGCGCCAGCAGCTTGGGGACAGGGGCTTTCGAG. This codes for CASSLGTGAFE. The complete CDR3 reads CASSLGTGAFEQYF.

About this clone itself: The read ends 3 residues early relative to the CDR3; the germline J gene fills the gap. The V and J genes are TRBV6-2 or TRBV6-3 and TRBJ1-5, with 7 bases aligning to TRBD1. V dropped 6 bases and J dropped 3; count of bases not matched to a gene: 5. The germline CDR1 and CDR2 sequences are MNHEY and SVGEGT. The CDR3 is made up of 14 amino acids. The CDR3 DNA, read in part, is TGTGCCAGCAGAAGGGACAGTTCCAATCAGCCC. Translating gives CASRRDSSNQP. The entire CDR3 reads CASRRDSSNQPQHF.

This clone was found many times. The read gets to within 3 residues of the CDR3 end, and the germline J gene fills in the rest. The J gene is TRBJ1-3, the V gene TRBV19, with a weak D call TRBD1 (5 bases). Per germline, CDR1 LNHDA and CDR2 SQIVND (reference sequence). The CDR3 sequence is 16 residues long. V shed 2 bases and J shed 0 bases, with 11 bases lying between them. Incomplete CDR3 DNA: TGTGCCAGTAGTATACCCGGCAGGGACTCTGGAAACACC. This encodes CASSIPGRDSGNT. The whole CDR3 reads CASSIPGRDSGNTIYF.

This clone was counted a few times. The read finishes 3 residues shy of the CDR3 end, and the germline J gene is used to complete it. This chain joins TRBV7-8 and TRBJ2-2; weak D call: TRBD1 (5 bases). V was shortened by 5 bases and J by 2 bases, with 18 bases between the two germline ends. CDR3 length: 17 amino acids. Germline loops: CDR1 SGHVS, CDR2 FQNEAQ. The CDR3 reads CASSPIFDRLNTGELFF. CDR3 DNA (partial): TGTGCCAGCAGCCCAATCTTCGACAGACTCAACACCGGGGAG. Together with reference TRBV7-8 and TRBJ2-2, the CDR3 gives the full variable domain: GAGVSQSPRYKVAKRGQDVALRCDPISGHVSLFWYQQALGQGPEFLTYFQNEAQLDKSGLPSDRFFAERPEGSVSTLKIQRTQQEDSAVYLCASSPIFDRLNTGELFFGEGSRLTVL.

Many counts were recorded for this clone. With the read ending 3 residues before the CDR3 end, the germline J gene is used to fill in that end. The chain is built from TRBV6-2 or TRBV6-3 and TRBJ2-1, with 7 nucleotides matching TRBD1. Unmatched junction bases numbered 10, after V lost 11 bases and J lost 6 bases. This CDR3 is 13 amino acids long. In germline, CDR1 is MNHEY, CDR2 SVGEGT. The CDR3 is CAARGQPLNEQFF. The DNA read from the CDR3 is TGTGCCGCCCGGGGACAGCCACTCAATGAG.

This clone has only a few counts. The CDR3 end is not reached by the read, which stops 3 residues before it; the germline J gene fills it in. This rearrangement joins TRBV19 to TRBJ2-3, with 9 bases aligning to TRBD1. The CDR3 length is 16 residues. CDR1 and CDR2 (germline): LNHDA, SQIVND (reference sequence). The V gene end was trimmed by 7 bases and the J gene end by 2 bases; junction bases not matched to a gene: 10. The CDR3 loop reads CASTGGTGLFTDTQYF. The sequenced part of the CDR3 DNA is TGTGCCAGTACAGGCGGGACAGGGTTATTCACAGATACG.